The next 10 T cell receptor beta chains were all read from a single sample in a study of T-cell memory formation after mild COVID-19. TCRdb used MiXCR to reprocess the 5' RACE reads, holding one entry per CDR3 protein. Seen here are 200,000 to 250,000 distinct CDR3 sequences, 9.5% to 10% observed once, and the top ten hold roughly 4%. The material sequenced was PBMCs or a T cell subset sorted from them (not recorded which). The receptors here all came from a man aged 18 to 30 who had mild COVID-19 (a few samples of this study predate the infection). Cell type and time point are not known.

This clonotype was detected ten times or more. The chain carries TRBV30 and TRBJ1-4; the D gene is possibly TRBD1 (6 bases). Germline CDR1 and CDR2: GTSNPN and SVGIG (reference sequence). The CDR3 runs 16 residues. Trimming took off 5 bases at V and 6 bases at J, with 22 bases between the two ends. The CDR3 DNA is TGTGCCTGGTACACAGGGAAAGGCCTCGGGGATGAAAAACTGTTTTTT. Protein sequence: CAWYTGKGLGDEKLFF.

This clonotype was seen only a few times. The chain recombines TRBV7-9 with TRBJ1-5, with 9 bases aligning to TRBD1. Unmatched junction bases numbered 3, after V lost 5 bases and J lost 4 bases. Germline V lookup: CDR1 SEHNR, CDR2 FQNEAQ (reference sequence). This CDR3 has 14 residues. The CDR3 here is CASSRTGVNQPQHF. CDR3 DNA sequence: TGTGCCAGCAGCCGGACAGGGGTGAATCAGCCCCAGCATTTT.

As to this clonotype: A clone one base away is much larger, so this may be a read error. The chain carries TRBV7-6 and TRBJ2-7; TRBD1 aligns across 9 bases. Trimming removed 5 bases from V and 1 base from J; junction bases left unmatched: 6. The length of the CDR3 is 15 residues. Germline lookup yields CDR1 SGHVS and CDR2 FNYEAQ. Here the CDR3 DNA reads TGTGCCAGCAGCCCTTCCGGGACAGGGTCCTACGAGCAGTACTTC. As protein: CASSPSGTGSYEQYF. Supplemented by reference TRBV7-6 and TRBJ2-7, the full variable domain reads GAGVSQSPRYKVTKRGQDVALRCDPISGHVSLYWYRQALGQGPEFLTYFNYEAQQDKSGLPNDRFSAERPEGSISTLTIQRTEQRDSAMYRCASSPSGTGSYEQYFGPGTRLTVT.

This clonotype has more than one count but fewer than ten. CDR3 residues: CATRALGGVRTDTQYF. CDR3 DNA sequence: TGTGCCACCCGAGCCCTCGGGGGCGTTCGGACAGATACGCAGTATTTT. J is TRBJ2-3 and V is TRBV10-3; D might be TRBD1 or TRBD2, each matching 6 bases. CDR3 length equals 16 residues. V dropped 10 bases and J dropped 3 bases, with 23 bases sitting between them. Germline loops: CDR1 ENHRY, CDR2 SYGVKD.

This clonotype was counted a few times. The chain is built from TRBV3-1 and TRBJ2-1; D tentatively reads TRBD1 or TRBD2 (5 bases each). The V and J ends lost 6 bases and 1 base respectively, with 13 bases between them. Germline CDR1 LGHDT, CDR2 YNNKEL (reference sequence). This CDR3 has 15 amino acids. The CDR3 is CASSLWGMSYNEQFF. The CDR3 DNA sequence: TGTGCCAGCAGTCTGTGGGGGATGTCCTACAATGAGCAGTTCTTC.

The V gene is TRBV20-1, the J gene TRBJ2-2; TRBD2 agrees at 8 bases. J lost 13 bases, V lost 3 bases, and 13 bases had no gene match. Per germline, CDR1 DFQATT and CDR2 SNEGSKA (reference sequence). CDR3 length: 14 residues. This CDR3 is CSASDGGAGSVLFF. Written as DNA, the CDR3 is TGCAGTGCTAGTGACGGGGGGGCAGGGTCCGTGCTGTTTTTT.

The chain has TRBV20-1 and TRBJ2-3; 12 nucleotides match TRBD2. Trimming cost V 6 bases and J 4 bases; bases outside gene matches: 8. Per germline, CDR1 DFQATT and CDR2 SNEGSKA (reference sequence). The CDR3 spans 15 residues. CDR3 residues: CSAKAASGGADTQYF. The CDR3 DNA reads TGCAGTGCGAAAGCCGCTAGCGGGGGGGCAGATACGCAGTATTTT.

This clonotype has only a few counts. This chain joins TRBV20-1 and TRBJ2-5, with 7 bases matching TRBD2. The CDR3 sequence is 13 residues long. V lost 3 bases to trimming and J lost 6 bases; unmatched junction nucleotides: 7. In germline, CDR1 is DFQATT, CDR2 SNEGSKA (reference sequence). The CDR3 is CSARETGGKTQYF. The CDR3 DNA reads TGCAGTGCTAGGGAAACGGGGGGAAAGACCCAGTACTTC.

V is TRBV7-2 and J is TRBJ2-7; 7 nucleotides line up with TRBD2. Germline CDR1 is SGHTA and CDR2 is FQGNSA. The CDR3 contains 15 residues. With V trimmed by 6 bases and J by 2 bases, 10 bases remained unmatched. CDR3 DNA sequence: TGTGCCAGCAGTTTGAAAAGCGGGGCTGCCTACGAGCAGTACTTC. It specifies CASSLKSGAAYEQYF.

A word on this clonotype: A junction boundary mismatches the germline segment, possibly from a read error. This chain connects TRBV20-1 to TRBJ1-6; no reliable D call. Germline V gives CDR1 DFQATT, CDR2 SNEGSKA (reference sequence). The CDR3 is 12 amino acids. CDR3 sequence reads: CSAKSGDSPLHF. The CDR3 DNA reads TGCAGTGCAAAAAGTGGGGATTCGCCCCTCCACTTT.